This TCR beta chain was found in a study of OX40 agonist ivuxolimab in advanced cancers. Study information: The dose-escalation cohort was over 65% male, with a mean age of 60 years, ranging roughly 20 to 80. Prior anti-PD-1, anti-PD-L1 or anti-CTLA-4 therapy did not bar entry, and less than 50% had some. General study points: Expanded clones were, on average, more numerous in CD8+ T cells than in CD4+. CD4+ and CD8+ blood T cells expanded clonally by week 6 at 0.1 to 3.0 mg/kg.

Method: immunoSEQ multiplex PCR; TCRdb's copy keeps in-frame clones and lacks some. The data show under 90,000 clones, approximately 94% seen once. This CDR3 is 13 amino acids long. The germline V gene encodes CDR1 MNHEY and CDR2 SVGAGI. Trimming removed 0 bases from V and 7 bases from J, with 9 bases in between. This clone was seen only once. Its specificity is not known. This TCR was sampled from an adult with an advanced solid tumor such as melanoma, head and neck, liver or kidney cancer. The chain has TRBV6-5 and TRBJ1-2; D remains unclear. Sequences were derived from CD4+ or CD8+ T cells sorted from blood, sampled in a trial of the OX40 agonist ivuxolimab. CDR3 sequence (DNA): TGTGCCAGCAGTTACTCGCCAGTGGGTGGCTACACCTTC. It translates to CASSYSPVGGYTF.